This TCR beta chain came from a study of T-cell memory formation after mild COVID-19. Losses at the gene ends were 5 bases for V and 7 bases for J; bases not matched to a gene: 10. This CDR3 contains 16 residues. The germline V gene has CDR1 SGHTA and CDR2 FQGTGA. A remark on this clonotype: Its antigen is not identified.

The study, taken as a whole, reports: Clones shrinking between day 15 and 85 showed a balanced CD4/CD8 split, and those that grew later tilted toward CD4+. Clones that contracted clustered mainly in CM and EM if CD4+ and in EMRA if CD8+.

With constant-segment primers, 5'RACE yielded cDNA libraries of TCR alpha and TCR beta that carried sample barcodes and UMIs. One entry per CDR3 protein, called by TCRdb with MiXCR from the 5' RACE reads. The sample contains around 65,000 distinct CDR3 sequences, 9% to 9.5% of which appear only once. Specimen: PBMCs or a T cell subset sorted from them (not recorded which). The clonotype comes from a man in his late teens or twenties who had mild COVID-19 (a few samples of this study predate the infection). Cell type and time point are not known. The genes are TRBV7-3 and TRBJ2-1, with 11 bases aligning to TRBD2. The CDR3: CASSRVGTSGDNEQFF. Written as DNA, the CDR3 is TGTGCCAGCAGCCGAGTCGGGACTAGCGGTGATAATGAGCAGTTCTTC.